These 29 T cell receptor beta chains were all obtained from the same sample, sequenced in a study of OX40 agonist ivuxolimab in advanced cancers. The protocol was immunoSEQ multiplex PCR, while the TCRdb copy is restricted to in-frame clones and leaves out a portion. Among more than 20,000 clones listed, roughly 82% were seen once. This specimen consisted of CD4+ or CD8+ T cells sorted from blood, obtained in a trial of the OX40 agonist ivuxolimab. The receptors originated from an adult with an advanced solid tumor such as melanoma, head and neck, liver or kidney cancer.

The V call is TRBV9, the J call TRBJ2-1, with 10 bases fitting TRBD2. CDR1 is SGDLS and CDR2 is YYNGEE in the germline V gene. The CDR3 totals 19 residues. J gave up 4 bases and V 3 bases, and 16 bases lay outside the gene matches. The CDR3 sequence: CASSEPGLASPTGYNEQFF. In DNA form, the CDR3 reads TGTGCCAGCAGCGAACCGGGACTAGCGAGTCCGACGGGGTACAATGAGCAGTTCTTC.

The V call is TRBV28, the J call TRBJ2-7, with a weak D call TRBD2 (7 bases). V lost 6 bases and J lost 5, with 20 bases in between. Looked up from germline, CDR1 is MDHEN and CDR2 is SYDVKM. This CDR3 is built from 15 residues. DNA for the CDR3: TGTGCCAGCAGCCTGGGGGGGGCTAATTACGACGAGCAGTACTTC. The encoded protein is CASSLGGANYDEQYF.

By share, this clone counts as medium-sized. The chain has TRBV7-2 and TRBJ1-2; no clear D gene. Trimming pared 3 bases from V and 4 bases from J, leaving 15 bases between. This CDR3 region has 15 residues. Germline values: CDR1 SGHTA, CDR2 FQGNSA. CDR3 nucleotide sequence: TGTGCCAGCAGCTTGGGCCCGGGTGGTGTCTATGGCTACACCTTC. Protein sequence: CASSLGPGGVYGYTF.

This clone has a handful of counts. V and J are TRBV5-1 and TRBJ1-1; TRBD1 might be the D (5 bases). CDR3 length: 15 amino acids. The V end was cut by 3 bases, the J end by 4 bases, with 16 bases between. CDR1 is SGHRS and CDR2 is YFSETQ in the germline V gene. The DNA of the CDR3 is TGCGCCAGCAGCTCGGAGGAGGGGAGTTCCACTGAAGCTTTCTTT. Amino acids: CASSSEEGSSTEAFF.

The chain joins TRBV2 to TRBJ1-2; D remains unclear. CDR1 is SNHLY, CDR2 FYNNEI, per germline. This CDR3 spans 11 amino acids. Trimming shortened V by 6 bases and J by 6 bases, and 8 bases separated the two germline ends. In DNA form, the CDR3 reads TGTGCCAGCAGGGTCTTCAATGGCTACACCTTC. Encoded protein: CASRVFNGYTF.

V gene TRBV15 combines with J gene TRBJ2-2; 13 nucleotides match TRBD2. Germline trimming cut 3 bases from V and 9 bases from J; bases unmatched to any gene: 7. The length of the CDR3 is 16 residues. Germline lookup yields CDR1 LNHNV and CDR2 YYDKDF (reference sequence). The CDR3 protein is CATSRRTSGSRRELFF. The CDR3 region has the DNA TGTGCCACCAGCAGGAGGACTAGCGGGAGCAGGAGGGAGCTGTTTTTT. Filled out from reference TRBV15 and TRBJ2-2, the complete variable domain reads DAMVIQNPRYQVTQFGKPVTLSCSQTLNHNVMYWYQQKSSQAPKLLFHYYDKDFNNEADTPDNFQSRRPNTSFCFLDIRSPGLGDTAMYLCATSRRTSGSRRELFFGEGSRLTVL.

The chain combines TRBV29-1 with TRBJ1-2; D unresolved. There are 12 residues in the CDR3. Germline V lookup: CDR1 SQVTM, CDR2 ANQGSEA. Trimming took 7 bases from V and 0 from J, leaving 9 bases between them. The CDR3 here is CSATQANYGYTF. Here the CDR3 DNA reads TGCAGCGCGACCCAGGCTAACTATGGCTACACCTTC. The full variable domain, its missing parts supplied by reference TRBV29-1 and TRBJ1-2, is SAVISQKPSRDICQRGTSLTIQCQVDSQVTMMFWYRQQPGQSLTLIATANQGSEATYESGFVIDKFPISRPNLTFSTLTVSNMSPEDSSIYLCSATQANYGYTFGSGTRLTVV.

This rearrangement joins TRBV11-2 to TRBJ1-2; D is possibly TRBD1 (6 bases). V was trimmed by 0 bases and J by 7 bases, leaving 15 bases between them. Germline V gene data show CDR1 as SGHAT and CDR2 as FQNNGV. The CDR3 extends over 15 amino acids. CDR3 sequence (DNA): TGTGCCAGCAGCTTAGATCTCGGGGGGGCGGCTGGCTACACCTTC. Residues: CASSLDLGGAAGYTF.

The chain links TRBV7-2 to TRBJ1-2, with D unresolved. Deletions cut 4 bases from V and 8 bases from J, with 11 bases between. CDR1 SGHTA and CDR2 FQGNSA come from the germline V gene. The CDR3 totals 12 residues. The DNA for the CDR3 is TGTGCCAGCAGCTATAGTCCGGGCGGCTACACCTTC. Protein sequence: CASSYSPGGYTF.

The CDR3 region has the DNA TGTGCCAGCAGCGGAGCCCCTAACTATGGCTACACCTTC. This translates into CASSGAPNYGYTF. The rearrangement joins TRBV27 to TRBJ1-2; D is ambiguous. This CDR3 comprises 13 residues. Trimming took off 6 bases at V and 0 bases at J, with 8 bases between the two ends. Germline CDR1 and CDR2: MNHEY and SMNVEV (reference sequence).

The CDR3: CASDGRGGGNTEAFF. DNA for the CDR3: TGTGCCAGCGACGGGAGGGGCGGGGGGAACACTGAAGCTTTCTTT. The chain recombines TRBV6-6 with TRBJ1-1, with a possible D match to TRBD1 (5 bases). Trimming removed 8 bases from V and 1 base from J, with 17 bases in between. CDR1 MNHNY and CDR2 SVGAGI come from the germline V gene (reference sequence). The CDR3 has 15 residues.

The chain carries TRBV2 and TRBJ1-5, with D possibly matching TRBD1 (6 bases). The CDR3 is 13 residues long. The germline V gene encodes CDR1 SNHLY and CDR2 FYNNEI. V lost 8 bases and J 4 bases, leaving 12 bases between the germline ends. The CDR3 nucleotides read TGTGCCAGCGAGACAGGACCTAATCAGCCCCAGCATTTT. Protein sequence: CASETGPNQPQHF.

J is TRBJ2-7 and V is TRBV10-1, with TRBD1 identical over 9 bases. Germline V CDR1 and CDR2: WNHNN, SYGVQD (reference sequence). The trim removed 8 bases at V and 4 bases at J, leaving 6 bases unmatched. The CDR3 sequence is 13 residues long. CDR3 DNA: TGCGCCAGCTCCGGGACAGGGTTTTACGAGCAGTACTTC. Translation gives CASSGTGFYEQYF.

The CDR3, as DNA: TGCGCCAGCAGCTCCGGACTAGCGGGGGGCAGAAACAATGAGCAGTTCTTC. Protein product: CASSSGLAGGRNNEQFF. The chain combines TRBV5-1 with TRBJ2-1, with 14 bases matching TRBD2. V lost 3 bases and J lost 5; bases outside the gene matches: 7. Per germline, CDR1 SGHRS and CDR2 YFSETQ. The CDR3 runs to 17 residues.

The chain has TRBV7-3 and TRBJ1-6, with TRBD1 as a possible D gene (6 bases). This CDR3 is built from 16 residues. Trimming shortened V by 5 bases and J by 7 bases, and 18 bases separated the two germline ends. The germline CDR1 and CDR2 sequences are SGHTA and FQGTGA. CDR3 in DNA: TGTGCCAGCAGCCCCACGGGTGGCAGGGGAAATTCACCCCTCCACTTT. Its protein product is CASSPTGGRGNSPLHF.

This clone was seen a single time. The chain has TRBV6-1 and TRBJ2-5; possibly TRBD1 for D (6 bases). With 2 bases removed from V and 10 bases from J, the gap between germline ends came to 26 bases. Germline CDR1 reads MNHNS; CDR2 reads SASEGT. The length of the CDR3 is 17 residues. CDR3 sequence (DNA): TGTGCCAGCAGTGAAAGAGGGGGAATAGCGCCCAGGAAGGGCCAGTACTTC. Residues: CASSERGGIAPRKGQYF.

As DNA, the CDR3 is TGTGCCAGCAGTGATCCGAGACTAGCGGGTCTGGGGGGGCAGTTCTTC. It yields the protein CASSDPRLAGLGGQFF. The rearrangement joins TRBV6-1 to TRBJ2-1; 10 positions match TRBD2. V trimming: 3 bases; J trimming: 12 bases; junction bases outside the gene matches: 14. In germline, CDR1 is MNHNS, CDR2 SASEGT. The CDR3 is made up of 16 amino acids.

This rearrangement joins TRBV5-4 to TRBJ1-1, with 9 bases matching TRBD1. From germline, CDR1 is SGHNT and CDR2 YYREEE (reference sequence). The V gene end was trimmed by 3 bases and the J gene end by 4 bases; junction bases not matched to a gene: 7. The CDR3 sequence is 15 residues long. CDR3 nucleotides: TGTGCCAGCAGCTGGACCGGACAGGGGTTCACTGAAGCTTTCTTT. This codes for CASSWTGQGFTEAFF.

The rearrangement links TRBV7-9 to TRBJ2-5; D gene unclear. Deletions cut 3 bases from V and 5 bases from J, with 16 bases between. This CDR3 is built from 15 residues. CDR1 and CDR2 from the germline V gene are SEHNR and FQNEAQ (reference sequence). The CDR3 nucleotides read TGTGCCAGCAGCTTGATCGCTACCCTCCCGGAGACCCAGTACTTC. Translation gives CASSLIATLPETQYF. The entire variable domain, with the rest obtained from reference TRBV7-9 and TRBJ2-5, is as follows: DTGVSQNPRHKITKRGQNVTFRCDPISEHNRLYWYRQTLGQGPEFLTYFQNEAQLEKSRLLSDRFSAERPKGSFSTLEIQRTEQGDSAMYLCASSLIATLPETQYFGPGTRLLVL.

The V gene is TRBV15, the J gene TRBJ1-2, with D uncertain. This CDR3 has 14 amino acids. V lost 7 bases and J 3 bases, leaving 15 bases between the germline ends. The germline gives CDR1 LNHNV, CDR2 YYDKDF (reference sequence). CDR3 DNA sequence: TGTGCCACCATCGGCCGGTGGAGGGACTATGGCTACACCTTC. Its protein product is CATIGRWRDYGYTF.

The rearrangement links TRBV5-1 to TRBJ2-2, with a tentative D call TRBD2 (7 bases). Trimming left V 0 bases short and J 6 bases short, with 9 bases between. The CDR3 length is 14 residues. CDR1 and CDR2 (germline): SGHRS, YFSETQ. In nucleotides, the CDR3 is TGCGCCAGCAGCTTGGGCGGGGGCGCCGGGGAGCTGTTTTTT. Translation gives CASSLGGGAGELFF.

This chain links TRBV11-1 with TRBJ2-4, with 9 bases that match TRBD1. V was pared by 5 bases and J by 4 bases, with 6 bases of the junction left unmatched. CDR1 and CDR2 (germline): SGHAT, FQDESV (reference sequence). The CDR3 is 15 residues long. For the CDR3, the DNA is TGTGCCAGCAGCCCTCGGACAGGGGAGAAAAACATTCAGTACTTC. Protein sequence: CASSPRTGEKNIQYF.

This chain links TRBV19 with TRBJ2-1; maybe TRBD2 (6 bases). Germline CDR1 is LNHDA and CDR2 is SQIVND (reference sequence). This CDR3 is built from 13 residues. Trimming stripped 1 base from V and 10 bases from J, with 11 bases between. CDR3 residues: CASSIGPAGEQFF. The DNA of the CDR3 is TGTGCCAGTAGTATAGGCCCTGCGGGGGAGCAGTTCTTC.

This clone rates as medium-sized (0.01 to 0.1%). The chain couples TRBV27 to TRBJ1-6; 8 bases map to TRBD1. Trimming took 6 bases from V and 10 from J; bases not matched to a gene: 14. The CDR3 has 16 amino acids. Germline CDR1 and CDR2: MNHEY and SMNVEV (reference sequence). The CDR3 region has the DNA TGTGCCAGCAGCCACAAGGGGTGGACAGGGATATCACCCCTCCACTTT. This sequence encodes CASSHKGWTGISPLHF.

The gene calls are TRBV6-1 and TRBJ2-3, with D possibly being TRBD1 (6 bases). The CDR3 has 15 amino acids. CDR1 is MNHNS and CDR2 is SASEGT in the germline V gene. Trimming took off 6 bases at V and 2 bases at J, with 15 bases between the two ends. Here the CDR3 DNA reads TGTGCCAGCAGCGAGATTGGGGGCTCCACAGATACGCAGTATTTT. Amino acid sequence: CASSEIGGSTDTQYF.

CDR3 amino acids: CASSRGGTQPQHF. CDR3 nucleotide sequence: TGTGCCAGCAGTCGGGGGGGGACACAGCCCCAGCATTTT. V gene TRBV6-5 combines with J gene TRBJ1-5, with D perhaps TRBD1 (6 bases). Trimming took off 5 bases at V and 7 bases at J, with 12 bases between the two ends. Germline V gene lookup returns CDR1 MNHEY and CDR2 SVGAGI. There are 13 residues in the CDR3.

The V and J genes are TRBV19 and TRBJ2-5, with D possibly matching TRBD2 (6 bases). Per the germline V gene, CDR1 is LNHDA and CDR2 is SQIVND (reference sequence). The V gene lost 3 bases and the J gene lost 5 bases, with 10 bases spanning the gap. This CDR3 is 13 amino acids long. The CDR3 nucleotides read TGTGCCAGTAGTATGGGGGGTAGGGAGACCCAGTACTTC. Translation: CASSMGGRETQYF.

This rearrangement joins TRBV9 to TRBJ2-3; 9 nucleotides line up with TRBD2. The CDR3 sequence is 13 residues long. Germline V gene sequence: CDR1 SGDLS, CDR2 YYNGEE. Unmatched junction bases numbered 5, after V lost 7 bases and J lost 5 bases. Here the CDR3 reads CASGGLAGDTQYF. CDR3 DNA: TGTGCCAGCGGGGGACTAGCTGGAGATACGCAGTATTTT.

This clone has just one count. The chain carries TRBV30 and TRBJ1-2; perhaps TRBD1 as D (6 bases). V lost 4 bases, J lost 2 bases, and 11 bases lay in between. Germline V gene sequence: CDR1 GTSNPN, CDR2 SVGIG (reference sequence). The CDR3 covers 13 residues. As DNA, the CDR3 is TGTGCCTGGACCGCCACAGGGAACTATGGCTACACCTTC. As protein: CAWTATGNYGYTF.